Below are 3 T cell receptor beta chains sequenced from a single sample in a study of Graves' ophthalmopathy and Graves' hyperthyroidism. From RNA, the CDR3 regions of TCR beta chains were amplified and sequenced. First-round RT-PCR employed HTBI primers, with a second-round multiplex PCR after it. TCRdb used MiXCR to reprocess the multiplex PCR reads, holding one entry per CDR3 protein. The top ten hold roughly 50% of the sample, which has 200,000 to 300,000 distinct CDR3 sequences, around 50% seen once. The source material was peripheral blood. Receptors originate from an adult man with Graves' ophthalmopathy.

This sequence joins TRBV7-3 and TRBJ2-2; tentatively, D is TRBD2 (6 bases). Germline assignment: CDR1 SGHTA and CDR2 FQGTGA. This CDR3 contains 14 residues. The V and J ends lost 7 bases and 4 bases respectively, with 13 bases between them. The CDR3 sequence: CASNTGATTGELFF. CDR3 in DNA: TGTGCCAGCAACACGGGAGCGACCACCGGGGAGCTGTTTTTT. The full variable domain, in which reference TRBV7-3 and TRBJ2-2 provide the parts outside the CDR3, is GAGVSQTPSNKVTEKGKYVELRCDPISGHTALYWYRQSLGQGPEFLIYFQGTGAADDSGLPNDRFFAVRPEGSVSTLKIQRTERGDSAVYLCASNTGATTGELFFGEGSRLTVL.

Points on this clonotype: Germline and junction disagree at one end, which may indicate a read error. The gene calls are TRBV2 and TRBJ1-5; no definite D call. Germline assignment: CDR1 SNHLY and CDR2 FYNNEI. The CDR3 spans 13 residues. CDR3 protein: CASSEGFGQLQHF. CDR3 nucleotide sequence: TGTGCCAGCAGTGAAGGGTTTGGTCAGCTCCAGCATTTT.

The chain employs TRBV11-2 and TRBJ1-5, with a possible D match to TRBD1 (6 bases). V was cut by 5 bases and J by 0 bases, with 14 bases left in between. CDR3 length equals 16 residues. Germline assignment: CDR1 SGHAT and CDR2 FQNNGV. The DNA of the CDR3 is TGTGCCAGCAGCCAAACCTCAGGGGATAGCAATCAGCCCCAGCATTTT. Protein product: CASSQTSGDSNQPQHF.